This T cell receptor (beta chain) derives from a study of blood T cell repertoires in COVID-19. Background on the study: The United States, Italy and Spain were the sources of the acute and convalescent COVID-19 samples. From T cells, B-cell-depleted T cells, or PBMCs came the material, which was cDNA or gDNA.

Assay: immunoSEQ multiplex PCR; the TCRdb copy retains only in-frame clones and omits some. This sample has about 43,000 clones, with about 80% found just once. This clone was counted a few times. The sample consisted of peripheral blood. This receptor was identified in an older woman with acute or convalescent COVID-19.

CDR3 coding DNA: TGTGCCAGCAGCGCCACAGGGAGTACTGGCTACACCTTC. As protein: CASSATGSTGYTF. The rearrangement joins TRBV9 to TRBJ1-2, with TRBD1 as a possible D gene (6 bases). Trimming took 3 bases from V and 7 from J, leaving 13 bases between them. Germline V gene sequence: CDR1 SGDLS, CDR2 YYNGEE. CDR3 size: 13 residues.